This T cell receptor (beta chain) stems from a study of shared clonotypes between healthy human individuals. Study-wide results and caveats: With a handful of donors compared, around 5% of naive CD4 clonotypes were shared. Across subsets, estimated richness was generally greater for naive than for memory populations.

As to this clone: What it binds is not known.

Naive CD8 populations comprised CD45RO-negative cells positively selected for CCR7, excluding terminally differentiated effector memory CD45RA+ cells. For each subset, genomic DNA was distributed in equal portions over several immunoSEQ plates. Replicate PCRs from sorted subsets contained approximately 200 ng DNA, which is 29,000 or so T cell genomes. The table came from immunoSEQ multiplex PCR; TCRdb's copy has only in-frame clones and leaves some out. The profile covers approximately 650,000 clones, with 95% to 96% appearing a single time and 0.1% to 0.11% taken by the ten largest. Between the trimmed V and J ends, which lost 0 bases and 3 bases, there was a span of 8 bases. Germline V lookup: CDR1 SNHLY, CDR2 FYNNEI. The CDR3 consists of 14 residues.

The sequence was collected from a woman in her 30s in good health. The genes are TRBV2 and TRBJ1-1; D is ambiguous. Material: naive CD8+ T cells sorted from blood. The CDR3 DNA follows: TGTGCCAGCAGTGAAGCGCGGTTGGACACTGAAGCTTTCTTT. Translated, it gives CASSEARLDTEAFF.